A single sample gave rise to the 28 T cell receptor beta chains below, sequenced in a study of blood T cell repertoires in COVID-19 (TCRdb year 2020). The receptor library was made with the immunoSEQ multiplex PCR assay. Held by TCRdb, this immuneACCESS table contains in-frame sequences only and omits some clones. Under half of the omission traces to an unresolved V gene where checked; the cause of the rest is unknown. This sample is represented by approximately 220,000 clones; 83% of them were singletons. The ten largest clones add up to roughly 4.8% of the sample. Sequences were obtained from PBMCs or T cells enriched from blood (not recorded which). Source of these receptors: a woman aged 50 to 60 who had been exposed to COVID-19.

This chain connects TRBV4-3 to TRBJ2-5; perhaps TRBD2 as D (5 bases). This CDR3 has 13 residues. CDR1 and CDR2 from the germline V gene are LGHNA and YSLEER. V was trimmed by 0 bases and J by 5 bases, leaving 7 bases between them. The CDR3 sequence is CASSQDRGETQYF. The CDR3 bases are TGCGCCAGCAGCCAAGACCGCGGGGAGACCCAGTACTTC.

A remark on this clone: The same CDR3 is also encoded by other DNA sequences in this sample. J is TRBJ1-1 and V is TRBV18; 8 nucleotides align to TRBD1. Germline loops: CDR1 KGHSH, CDR2 LQKENI. V trimming: 5 bases; J trimming: 5 bases; junction bases outside the gene matches: 4. CDR3 length: 13 residues. CDR3 sequence: CASSRDRQTEAFF. The CDR3 DNA is TGTGCCAGCTCAAGGGACAGGCAAACTGAAGCTTTCTTT.

V is TRBV12-3 or TRBV12-4 and J is TRBJ1-1, with D maybe TRBD1 (5 bases). The CDR3 is made up of 13 amino acids. V was trimmed by 8 bases and J by 4 bases, leaving 14 bases between them. CDR3 region: CASAQGRGTEAFF. In DNA, the CDR3 is TGTGCCAGCGCCCAGGGAAGGGGCACTGAAGCTTTCTTT.

The rearrangement uses TRBV19 and TRBJ2-3; D is possibly TRBD2 (6 bases). The CDR3 has 14 amino acids. Between the trimmed V and J ends, which lost 3 bases and 1 base, there was a span of 8 bases. Germline V lookup: CDR1 LNHDA, CDR2 SQIVND (reference sequence). CDR3 DNA sequence: TGTGCCAGTAGTATGGGCGGGGGCACAGATACGCAGTATTTT. It specifies CASSMGGGTDTQYF.

The chain couples TRBV5-4 to TRBJ1-2, with D tentatively TRBD1 (6 bases). This CDR3 comprises 15 residues. CDR1 is SGHNT, CDR2 YYREEE, per germline (reference sequence). Trimming left V 0 bases short and J 2 bases short, with 11 bases between. CDR3 nucleotides: TGTGCCAGCAGCTTGGAGGAGGGGGGGAACTATGGCTACACCTTC. Encoded protein: CASSLEEGGNYGYTF.

The V gene is TRBV7-9, the J gene TRBJ2-2; tentative D call: TRBD1 (5 bases). V lost 5 bases and J 3 bases, leaving 10 bases between the germline ends. The CDR3 is made up of 14 amino acids. CDR1 is SEHNR and CDR2 is FQNEAQ in the germline V gene (reference sequence). CDR3 bases: TGTGCCAGCAGCGCGACAGAGGACACCGGGGAGCTGTTTTTT. This codes for CASSATEDTGELFF.

V is TRBV7-2 and J is TRBJ2-2; maybe TRBD1 (6 bases). From germline, CDR1 is SGHTA and CDR2 FQGNSA. Deletions cut 3 bases from V and 4 bases from J, with 12 bases between. The CDR3 contains 15 residues. The CDR3 DNA follows: TGTGCCAGCAGCTTGCACAGGGCCGGCACCGGGGAGCTGTTTTTT. As protein: CASSLHRAGTGELFF.

This clone was observed a single time. The chain combines TRBV6-1 with TRBJ2-7, with 8 bases matching TRBD2. Per the germline V gene, CDR1 is MNHNS and CDR2 is SASEGT. V lost 2 bases to trimming and J lost 6 bases; unmatched junction nucleotides: 9. The CDR3 has 15 amino acids. The CDR3 spells CASSEPSGGGSEQYF. CDR3 nucleotides: TGTGCCAGCAGTGAACCGAGCGGGGGCGGAAGCGAGCAGTACTTC.

V usage is TRBV5-1 and J usage is TRBJ2-1, with 7 nucleotides matching TRBD1. Unmatched junction bases numbered 6, after V lost 8 bases and J lost 4 bases. The length of the CDR3 is 13 residues. Germline CDR1 is SGHRS and CDR2 is YFSETQ. The CDR3 reads CASSEGAYNEQFF. As DNA, the CDR3 is TGCGCCAGTTCCGAGGGGGCGTACAATGAGCAGTTCTTC.

The CDR3: CSVTLQGGSYEQYF. The CDR3 nucleotides are TGCAGCGTTACTTTACAGGGGGGATCCTACGAGCAGTACTTC. This chain joins TRBV29-1 and TRBJ2-7; 8 bases are a match to TRBD1. The CDR3 consists of 14 residues. CDR1 SQVTM and CDR2 ANQGSEA come from the germline V gene. The trim removed 5 bases at V and 1 base at J, leaving 7 bases unmatched.

The CDR3 nucleotides are TGTGCCAGCAGCTTCTGGTCAGCGGAGCTGTACCAAGAGACCCAGTACTTC. It translates to CASSFWSAELYQETQYF. The chain is built from TRBV13 and TRBJ2-5; D is possibly TRBD2 (5 bases). V was cut by 3 bases and J by 0 bases, with 17 bases left in between. This CDR3 has 17 residues. The germline CDR1 and CDR2 sequences are PRHDT and FYEKMQ (reference sequence).

This clone was observed a handful of times. The V and J genes are TRBV5-1 and TRBJ2-1, with a tentative D call TRBD2 (5 bases). The germline CDR1 and CDR2 sequences are SGHRS and YFSETQ. V was shortened by 5 bases and J by 10 bases, with 19 bases between the two germline ends. This CDR3 spans 14 amino acids. The CDR3 reads CASRPTGELGEQFF. The DNA of the CDR3 is TGCGCCAGCAGGCCGACCGGGGAGTTAGGGGAGCAGTTCTTC.

The chain links TRBV4-1 to TRBJ2-5; 7 bases match TRBD1. Germline CDR1 reads MGHRA; CDR2 reads YSYEKL. This CDR3 region has 14 residues. The junction had 4 bases not matched to a gene; V was cut back by 3 bases and J by 3 bases. CDR3 amino acids: CASSHLGQEETQYF. As DNA, the CDR3 is TGCGCCAGCAGCCACCTAGGACAGGAAGAGACCCAGTACTTC.

The chain joins TRBV20-1 to TRBJ1-1; D is uncertain. Germline loops: CDR1 DFQATT, CDR2 SNEGSKA (reference sequence). The CDR3 extends over 11 amino acids. Trimming pared 1 base from V and 7 bases from J, leaving 7 bases between. For the CDR3, the DNA is TGCAGTGCTAGAGGGCCGTTTGAAGCTTTCTTT. Protein sequence: CSARGPFEAFF.

The chain uses TRBV18 and TRBJ2-3, with D tentatively TRBD1 (6 bases). The CDR3 runs 15 residues. Deletions cut 2 bases from V and 3 bases from J, with 12 bases between. Germline CDR1 and CDR2: KGHSH and LQKENI. The CDR3 bases are TGTGCCAGCTCACCAACTGGGGGCGGGACAGATACGCAGTATTTT. Encoded protein: CASSPTGGGTDTQYF.

In regard to this clone: Mismatch with germline at one junction end may stem from a read error. The chain joins TRBV19 to TRBJ2-1, with D perhaps matching TRBD1 (6 bases). The CDR3 covers 15 residues. Germline CDR1 is LNHDA and CDR2 is SQIVND (reference sequence). CDR3 DNA: TGTGCCAGTAGTATCGACAGGTGGTCCTCCAATGAGCAGTTCTTC. It is translated as CASSIDRWSSNEQFF.

The chain couples TRBV4-2 to TRBJ2-1; TRBD2 agrees at 8 bases. The CDR3 length is 17 residues. Losses at the gene ends were 1 base for V and 7 bases for J; bases not matched to a gene: 12. Germline CDR1 reads LGHNA; CDR2 reads YNFKEQ. CDR3 sequence reads: CASSQVATGGPKNEQFF. CDR3 DNA: TGTGCCAGCAGCCAAGTTGCGACGGGGGGGCCAAAAAATGAGCAGTTCTTC.

The rearrangement joins TRBV6-5 to TRBJ1-3; no definite D call. Germline CDR1 and CDR2: MNHEY and SVGAGI. V was shortened by 5 bases and J by 1 base, with 6 bases between the two germline ends. The CDR3 runs 13 residues. The CDR3 here is CASSRVSGNTIYF. Here the CDR3 DNA reads TGTGCCAGCAGTCGGGTATCTGGAAACACCATATATTTT.

The chain uses TRBV13 and TRBJ1-1, with TRBD1 matching 12 bases. The CDR3 has 17 amino acids. With V trimmed by 3 bases and J by 0 bases, 5 bases remained unmatched. Germline-derived CDR1 and CDR2 are PRHDT and FYEKMQ (reference sequence). The CDR3 spells CASSLGQGALMNTEAFF. The DNA of the CDR3 is TGTGCCAGCAGCTTGGGACAGGGGGCATTAATGAACACTGAAGCTTTCTTT.

The J gene is TRBJ2-4, the V gene TRBV10-3; D ambiguous. Germline CDR1 reads ENHRY; CDR2 reads SYGVKD. This CDR3 region has 16 residues. V was shortened by 3 bases and J by 1 base, with 13 bases between the two germline ends. The CDR3 loop is CAISDAAFSAKNIQYF. The CDR3 coding sequence is TGTGCCATCAGTGACGCGGCGTTCAGTGCCAAAAACATTCAGTACTTC.

This chain joins TRBV2 and TRBJ2-6, with TRBD1 matching over 7 bases. With 5 bases clipped from V and 2 bases from J, the junction kept 3 bases outside the gene matches. From germline, CDR1 is SNHLY and CDR2 FYNNEI. The CDR3 runs 15 residues. The CDR3 is CASSLTGAGANVLTF. Here the CDR3 DNA reads TGTGCCAGCAGTCTAACAGGGGCTGGGGCCAACGTCCTGACTTTC.

This clone was seen only once. J is TRBJ2-1 and V is TRBV4-1; 7 bases agree with TRBD1. V shed 0 bases and J 7 bases; nucleotides not matched to a gene: 18. CDR3 length: 19 residues. CDR1 is MGHRA and CDR2 is YSYEKL in the germline V gene. This CDR3 is CASSQEGVRDSNSRNEQFF. The CDR3, as DNA: TGCGCCAGCAGCCAAGAGGGGGTACGGGACAGTAACTCGAGGAATGAGCAGTTCTTC.

The rearrangement joins TRBV7-9 to TRBJ1-3; tentatively, D is TRBD1 (5 bases). Germline values: CDR1 SEHNR, CDR2 FQNEAQ (reference sequence). The CDR3 totals 18 residues. Trimming pared 4 bases from V and 0 bases from J, leaving 19 bases between. This CDR3 is CASSSQTAGLSSGNTIYF. The DNA of the CDR3 is TGTGCCAGCAGCTCCCAGACAGCTGGCTTAAGCTCTGGAAACACCATATATTTT. Complete variable domain (other parts from reference TRBV7-9 and TRBJ1-3): DTGVSQNPRHKITKRGQNVTFRCDPISEHNRLYWYRQTLGQGPEFLTYFQNEAQLEKSRLLSDRFSAERPKGSFSTLEIQRTEQGDSAMYLCASSSQTAGLSSGNTIYFGEGSWLTVV.

The chain recombines TRBV18 with TRBJ1-1; 7 nucleotides line up with TRBD1. Germline V gene sequence: CDR1 KGHSH, CDR2 LQKENI. CDR3 size: 14 residues. V shed 6 bases, J shed 2 bases, and the junction held 6 bases outside the gene matches. The CDR3 DNA reads TGTGCCAGCTCCGGCCAGGGGGACAACACTGAAGCTTTCTTT. Its protein is CASSGQGDNTEAFF.

This clone has only a few counts. This chain uses TRBV19 with TRBJ1-2, with a weak D call TRBD1 (5 bases). This CDR3 has 15 residues. Germline CDR1 and CDR2: LNHDA and SQIVND (reference sequence). The germline V and J ends were trimmed by 9 bases and 0 bases, with 17 bases remaining between them. The CDR3 protein is CASHRTDASNYGYTF. DNA for the CDR3: TGTGCCAGCCACAGGACGGACGCATCTAACTATGGCTACACCTTC. Full variable domain (outside the CDR3, taken from reference TRBV19 and TRBJ1-2): DGGITQSPKYLFRKEGQNVTLSCEQNLNHDAMYWYRQDPGQGLRLIYYSQIVNDFQKGDIAEGYSVSREKKESFPLTVTSAQKNPTAFYLCASHRTDASNYGYTFGSGTRLTVV.

The chain carries TRBV5-5 and TRBJ1-5; D not certain. CDR1 is SGHKS, CDR2 YYEKEE, per germline (reference sequence). This CDR3 comprises 15 residues. V was cut by 0 bases and J by 0 bases, with 7 bases left in between. The CDR3 here is CASSLGPLSNQPQHF. The CDR3 DNA sequence: TGTGCCAGCAGCTTGGGGCCCCTTAGCAATCAGCCCCAGCATTTT.

The rearrangement links TRBV28 to TRBJ1-2; 7 nucleotides line up with TRBD1. CDR1 and CDR2 (germline): MDHEN, SYDVKM. This CDR3 is built from 15 residues. V dropped 4 bases and J dropped 2; count of bases not matched to a gene: 7. The CDR3 DNA follows: TGTGCCAGCAGTTCCGCTGGGACAGTAAACTATGGCTACACCTTC. Amino acids: CASSSAGTVNYGYTF.

CDR3 in DNA: TGTGCCAGCAGCCAGGGACTAGCGGGAGTATTCTTC. Translation: CASSQGLAGVFF. This chain connects TRBV7-2 to TRBJ2-1; 14 bases map to TRBD2. The germline CDR1 and CDR2 sequences are SGHTA and FQGNSA. The trim removed 5 bases at V and 16 bases at J, leaving 4 bases unmatched. This CDR3 is built from 12 residues.